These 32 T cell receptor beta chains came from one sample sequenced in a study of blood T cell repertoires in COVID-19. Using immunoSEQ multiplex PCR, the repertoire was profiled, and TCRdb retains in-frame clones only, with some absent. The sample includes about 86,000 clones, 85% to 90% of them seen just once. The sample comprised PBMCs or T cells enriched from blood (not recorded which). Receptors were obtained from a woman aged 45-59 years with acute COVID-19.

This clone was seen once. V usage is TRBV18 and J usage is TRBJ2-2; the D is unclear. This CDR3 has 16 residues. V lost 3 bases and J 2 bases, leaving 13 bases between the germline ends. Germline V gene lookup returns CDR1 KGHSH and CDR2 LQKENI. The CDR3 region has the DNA TGTGCCAGCTCACCCAATAGGCAGGTCAACACCGGGGAGCTGTTTTTT. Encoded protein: CASSPNRQVNTGELFF.

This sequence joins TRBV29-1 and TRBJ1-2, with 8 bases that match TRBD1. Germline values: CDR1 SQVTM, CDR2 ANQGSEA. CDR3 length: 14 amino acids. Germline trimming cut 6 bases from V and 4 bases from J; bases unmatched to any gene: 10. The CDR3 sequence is CSVPWTGKAYGYTF. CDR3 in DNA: TGCAGCGTCCCGTGGACAGGGAAGGCCTATGGCTACACCTTC.

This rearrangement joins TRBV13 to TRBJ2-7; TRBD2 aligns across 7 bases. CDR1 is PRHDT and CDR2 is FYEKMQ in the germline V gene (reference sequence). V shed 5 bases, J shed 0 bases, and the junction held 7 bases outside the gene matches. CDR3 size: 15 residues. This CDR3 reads CASSRGGPSSYEQYF. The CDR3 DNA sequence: TGTGCCAGCAGCAGGGGAGGGCCAAGCTCCTACGAGCAGTACTTC.

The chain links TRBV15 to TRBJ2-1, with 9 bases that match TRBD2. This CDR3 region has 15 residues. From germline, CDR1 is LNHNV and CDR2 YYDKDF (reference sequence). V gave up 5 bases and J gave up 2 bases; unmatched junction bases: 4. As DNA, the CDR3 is TGTGCCACCAGCCTCCGGACTAGCGCCTACAATGAGCAGTTCTTC. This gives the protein CATSLRTSAYNEQFF.

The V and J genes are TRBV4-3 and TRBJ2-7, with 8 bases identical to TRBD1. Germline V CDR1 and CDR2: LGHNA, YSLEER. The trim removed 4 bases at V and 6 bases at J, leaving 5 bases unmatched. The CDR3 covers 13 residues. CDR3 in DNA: TGCGCCAGCAGCCCCGGACAGGGTTCCGAGCAGTACTTC. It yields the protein CASSPGQGSEQYF.

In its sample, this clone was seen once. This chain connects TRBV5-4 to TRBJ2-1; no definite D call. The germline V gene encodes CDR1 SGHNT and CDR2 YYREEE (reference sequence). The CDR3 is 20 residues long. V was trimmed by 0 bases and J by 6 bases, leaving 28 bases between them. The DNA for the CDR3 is TGTGCCAGCAGCTTGGCCCCAGTCCCTACAATGAGCAGTTCGGGCAATGAGCAGTTCTTC. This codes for CASSLAPVPTMSSSGNEQFF.

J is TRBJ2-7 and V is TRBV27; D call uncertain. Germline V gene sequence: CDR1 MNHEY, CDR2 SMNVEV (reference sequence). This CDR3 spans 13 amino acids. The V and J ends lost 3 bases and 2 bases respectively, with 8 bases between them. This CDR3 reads CASSFFPTYEQYF. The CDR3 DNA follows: TGTGCCAGCAGTTTTTTCCCCACCTACGAGCAGTACTTC.

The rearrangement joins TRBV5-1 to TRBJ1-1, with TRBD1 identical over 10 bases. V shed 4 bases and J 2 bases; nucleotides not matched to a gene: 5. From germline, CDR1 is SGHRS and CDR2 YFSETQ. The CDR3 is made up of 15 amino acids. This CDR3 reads CASSLGQGLNTEAFF. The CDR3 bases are TGCGCCAGCAGCCTGGGACAGGGGCTTAACACTGAAGCTTTCTTT.

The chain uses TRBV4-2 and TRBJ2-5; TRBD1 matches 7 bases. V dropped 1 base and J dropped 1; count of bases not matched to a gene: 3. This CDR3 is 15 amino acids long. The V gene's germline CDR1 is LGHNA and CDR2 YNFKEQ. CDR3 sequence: CASSQGQGPQETQYF. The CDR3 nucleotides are TGTGCCAGCAGCCAAGGACAGGGTCCCCAAGAGACCCAGTACTTC.

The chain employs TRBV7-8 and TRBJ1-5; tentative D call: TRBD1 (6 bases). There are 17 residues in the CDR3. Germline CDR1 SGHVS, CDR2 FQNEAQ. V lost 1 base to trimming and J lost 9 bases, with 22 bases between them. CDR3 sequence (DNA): TGTGCCAGCAGCTTAGTAACTGGACAGTCAGCGTTGGTGCCCCAGCATTTT. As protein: CASSLVTGQSALVPQHF.

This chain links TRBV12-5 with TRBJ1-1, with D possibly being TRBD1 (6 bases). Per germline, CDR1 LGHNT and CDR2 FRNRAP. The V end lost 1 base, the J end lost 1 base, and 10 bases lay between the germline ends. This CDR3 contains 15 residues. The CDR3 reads CASGLASTGNTEAFF. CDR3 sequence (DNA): TGTGCTAGTGGTTTGGCGTCGACAGGGAACACTGAAGCTTTCTTT.

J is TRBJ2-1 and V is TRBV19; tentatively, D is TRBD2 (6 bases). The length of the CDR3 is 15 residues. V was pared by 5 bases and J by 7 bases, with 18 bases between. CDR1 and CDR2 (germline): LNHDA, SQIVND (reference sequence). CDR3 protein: CASSVTSGGMNEQFF. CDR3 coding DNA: TGTGCCAGTAGTGTGACCTCCGGGGGTATGAATGAGCAGTTCTTC.

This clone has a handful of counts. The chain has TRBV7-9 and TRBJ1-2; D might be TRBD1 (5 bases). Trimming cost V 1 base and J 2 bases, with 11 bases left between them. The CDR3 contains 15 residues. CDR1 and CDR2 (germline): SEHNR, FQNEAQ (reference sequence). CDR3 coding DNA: TGTGCCAGCAGCTTAGGTCTCGACAGCAACTATGGCTACACCTTC. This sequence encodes CASSLGLDSNYGYTF.

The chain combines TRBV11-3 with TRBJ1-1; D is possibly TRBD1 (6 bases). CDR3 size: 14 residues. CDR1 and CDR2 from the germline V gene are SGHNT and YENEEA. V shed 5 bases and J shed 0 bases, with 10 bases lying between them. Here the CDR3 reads CASSPQGMNTEAFF. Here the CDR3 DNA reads TGTGCCAGCAGCCCCCAGGGGATGAACACTGAAGCTTTCTTT.

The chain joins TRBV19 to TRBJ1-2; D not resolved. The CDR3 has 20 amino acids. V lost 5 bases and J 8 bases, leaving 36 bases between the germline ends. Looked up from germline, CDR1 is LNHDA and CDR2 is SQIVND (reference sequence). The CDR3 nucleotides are TGTGCCAGTAGTCCCTCACTTCCCCTTACGGTGAATATCGCGAGAGAGGGCTACACCTTC. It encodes CASSPSLPLTVNIAREGYTF.

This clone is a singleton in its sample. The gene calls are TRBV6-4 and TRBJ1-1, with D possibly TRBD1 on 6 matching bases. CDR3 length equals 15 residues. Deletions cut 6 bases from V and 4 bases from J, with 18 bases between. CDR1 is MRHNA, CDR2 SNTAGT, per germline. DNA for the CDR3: TGTGCCAGCAGGAAAGAACAGGGAAGTGGCACTGAAGCTTTCTTT. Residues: CASRKEQGSGTEAFF.

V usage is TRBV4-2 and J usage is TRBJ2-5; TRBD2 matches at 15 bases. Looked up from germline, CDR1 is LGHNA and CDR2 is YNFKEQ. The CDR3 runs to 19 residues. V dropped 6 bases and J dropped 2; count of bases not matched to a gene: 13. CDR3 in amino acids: CASSKSGLAGGPGQETQYF. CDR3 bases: TGTGCCAGCAGTAAATCCGGACTAGCGGGAGGGCCGGGGCAAGAGACCCAGTACTTC.

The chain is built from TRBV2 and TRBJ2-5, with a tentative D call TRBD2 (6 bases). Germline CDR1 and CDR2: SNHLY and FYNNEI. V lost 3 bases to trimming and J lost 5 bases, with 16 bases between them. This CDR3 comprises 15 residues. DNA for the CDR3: TGTGCCAGCAGTGAGGCGGAGGGGAATGGGGAGACCCAGTACTTC. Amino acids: CASSEAEGNGETQYF.

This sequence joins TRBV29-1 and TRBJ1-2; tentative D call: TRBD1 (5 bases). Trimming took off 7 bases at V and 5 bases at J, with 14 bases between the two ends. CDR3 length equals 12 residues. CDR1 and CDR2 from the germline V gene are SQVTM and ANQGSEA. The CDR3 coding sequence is TGCAGCGCCAAGGAGGAGGGGTATGGCTACACCTTC. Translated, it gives CSAKEEGYGYTF.

The CDR3: CASSFSPRDTEAFF. CDR3 in DNA: TGTGCCAGCAGCTTCTCCCCCAGGGACACTGAAGCTTTCTTT. The genes are TRBV11-2 and TRBJ1-1; perhaps TRBD1 as D (5 bases). CDR3 length equals 14 residues. Deletions cut 3 bases from V and 3 bases from J, with 11 bases between. CDR1 is SGHAT and CDR2 is FQNNGV in the germline V gene.

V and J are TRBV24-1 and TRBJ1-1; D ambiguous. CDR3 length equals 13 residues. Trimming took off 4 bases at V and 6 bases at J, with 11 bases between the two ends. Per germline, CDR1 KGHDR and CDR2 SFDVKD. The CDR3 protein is CATSDELRAEAFF. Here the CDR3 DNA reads TGTGCCACCAGTGACGAACTCCGCGCTGAAGCTTTCTTT.

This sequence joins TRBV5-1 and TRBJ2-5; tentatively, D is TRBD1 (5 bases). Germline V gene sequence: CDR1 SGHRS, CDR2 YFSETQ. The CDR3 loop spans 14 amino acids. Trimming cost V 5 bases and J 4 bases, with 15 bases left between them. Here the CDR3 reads CASRPQGPPETQYF. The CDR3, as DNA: TGCGCCAGCAGGCCCCAGGGCCCCCCAGAGACCCAGTACTTC.

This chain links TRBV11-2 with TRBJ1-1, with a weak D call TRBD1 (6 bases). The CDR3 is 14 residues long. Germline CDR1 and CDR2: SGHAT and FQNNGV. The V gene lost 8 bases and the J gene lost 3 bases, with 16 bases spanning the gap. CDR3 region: CASARWTVYTEAFF. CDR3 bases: TGTGCCAGCGCCCGTTGGACAGTATACACTGAAGCTTTCTTT.

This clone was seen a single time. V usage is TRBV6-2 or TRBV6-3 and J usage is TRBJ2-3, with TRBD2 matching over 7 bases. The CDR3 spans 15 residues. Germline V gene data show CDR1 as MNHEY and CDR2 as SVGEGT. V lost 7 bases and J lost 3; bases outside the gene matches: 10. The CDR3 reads CASTPRGRGTDTQYF. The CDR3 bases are TGTGCCAGCACCCCCCGCGGGAGAGGGACAGATACGCAGTATTTT.

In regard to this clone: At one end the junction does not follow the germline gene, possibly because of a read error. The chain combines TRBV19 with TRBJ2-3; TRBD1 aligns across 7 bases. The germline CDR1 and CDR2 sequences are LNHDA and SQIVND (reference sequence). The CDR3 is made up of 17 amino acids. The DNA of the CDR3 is TGTGCCAGTAGTATAACCCGACAGGGCTGGGCGCCTCCTGCGCCGAATTTT. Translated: CASSITRQGWAPPAPNF.

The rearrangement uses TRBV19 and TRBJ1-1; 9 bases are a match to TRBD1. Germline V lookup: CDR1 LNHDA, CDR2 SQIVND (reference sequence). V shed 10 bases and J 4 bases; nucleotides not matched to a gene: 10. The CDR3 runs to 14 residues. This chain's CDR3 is CATDDRGRSTEAFF. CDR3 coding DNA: TGTGCCACCGACGACAGGGGGAGGTCCACTGAAGCTTTCTTT.

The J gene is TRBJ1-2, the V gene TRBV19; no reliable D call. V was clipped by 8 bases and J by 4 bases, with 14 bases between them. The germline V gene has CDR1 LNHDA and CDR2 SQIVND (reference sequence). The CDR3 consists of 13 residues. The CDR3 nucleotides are TGTGCCAGTTCGAGGGAGGTCGGCTATGGCTACACCTTC. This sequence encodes CASSREVGYGYTF.

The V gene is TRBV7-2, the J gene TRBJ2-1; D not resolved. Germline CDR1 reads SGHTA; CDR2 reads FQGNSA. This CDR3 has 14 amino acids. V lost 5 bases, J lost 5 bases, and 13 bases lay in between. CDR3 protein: CASSPYYPDNEQFF. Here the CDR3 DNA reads TGTGCCAGCAGCCCGTACTATCCCGACAATGAGCAGTTCTTC. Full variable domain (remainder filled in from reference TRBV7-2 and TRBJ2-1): GAGVSQSPSNKVTEKGKDVELRCDPISGHTALYWYRQSLGQGLEFLIYFQGNSAPDKSGLPSDRFSAERTGGSVSTLTIQRTQQEDSAVYLCASSPYYPDNEQFFGPGTRLTVL.

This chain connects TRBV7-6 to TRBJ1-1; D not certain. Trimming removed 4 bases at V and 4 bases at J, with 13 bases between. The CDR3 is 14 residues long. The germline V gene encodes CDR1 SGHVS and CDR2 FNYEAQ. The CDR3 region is CASSSRPGSTEAFF. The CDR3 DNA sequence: TGTGCCAGCAGCTCCAGACCGGGGAGCACTGAAGCTTTCTTT. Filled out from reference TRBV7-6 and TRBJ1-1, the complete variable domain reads GAGVSQSPRYKVTKRGQDVALRCDPISGHVSLYWYRQALGQGPEFLTYFNYEAQQDKSGLPNDRFSAERPEGSISTLTIQRTEQRDSAMYRCASSSRPGSTEAFFGQGTRLTVV.

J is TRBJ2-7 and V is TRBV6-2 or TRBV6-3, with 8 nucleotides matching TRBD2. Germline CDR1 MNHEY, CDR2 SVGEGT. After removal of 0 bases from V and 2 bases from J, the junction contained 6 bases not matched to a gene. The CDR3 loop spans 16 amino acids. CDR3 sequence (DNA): TGTGCCAGCAGTTACTCATTTAGCGGGGTTCCCTACGAGCAGTACTTC. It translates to CASSYSFSGVPYEQYF.

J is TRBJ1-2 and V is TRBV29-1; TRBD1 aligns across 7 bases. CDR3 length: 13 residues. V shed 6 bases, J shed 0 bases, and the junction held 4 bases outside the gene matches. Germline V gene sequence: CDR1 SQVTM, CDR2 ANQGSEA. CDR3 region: CSVEDRTNYGYTF. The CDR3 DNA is TGCAGCGTAGAGGACAGGACTAACTATGGCTACACCTTC.

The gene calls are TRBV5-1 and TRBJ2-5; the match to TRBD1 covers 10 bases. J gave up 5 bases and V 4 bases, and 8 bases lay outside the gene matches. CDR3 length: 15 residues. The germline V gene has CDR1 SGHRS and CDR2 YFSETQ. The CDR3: CASSQEGQGRETQYF. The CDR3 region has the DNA TGCGCCAGCAGCCAGGAGGGACAGGGGAGGGAGACCCAGTACTTC.